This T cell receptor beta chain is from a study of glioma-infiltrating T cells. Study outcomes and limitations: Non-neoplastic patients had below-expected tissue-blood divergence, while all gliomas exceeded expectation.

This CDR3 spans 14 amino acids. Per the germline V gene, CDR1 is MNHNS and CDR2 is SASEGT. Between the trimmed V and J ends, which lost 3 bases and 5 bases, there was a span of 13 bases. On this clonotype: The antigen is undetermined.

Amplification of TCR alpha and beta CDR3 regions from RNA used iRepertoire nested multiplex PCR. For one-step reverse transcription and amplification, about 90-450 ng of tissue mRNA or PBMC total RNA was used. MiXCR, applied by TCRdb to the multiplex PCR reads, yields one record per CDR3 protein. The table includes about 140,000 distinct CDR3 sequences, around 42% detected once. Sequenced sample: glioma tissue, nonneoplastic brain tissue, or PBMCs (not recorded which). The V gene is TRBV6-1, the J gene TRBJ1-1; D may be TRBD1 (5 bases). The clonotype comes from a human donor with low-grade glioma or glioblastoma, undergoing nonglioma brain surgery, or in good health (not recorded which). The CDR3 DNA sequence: TGTGCCAGCAGTGAGATACAGGCGTTAACTGAAGCTTTCTTT. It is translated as CASSEIQALTEAFF.